These T cell receptor beta chains were read from a single sample in a study of T cell responses to AZD1222 COVID-19 vaccine. Some clones are missing from TCRdb's copy, which holds only in-frame ones; the method was immunoSEQ multiplex PCR. This sample has roughly 200,000 clones, with almost 90% found just once. The sequencing here drew on peripheral blood, taken on day 0 of AZD1222 vaccination. These receptors all stem from an adult in good health. Both conserved end residues are part of each CDR3. The order of the fields is V gene, J gene, CDR3 protein.

TRBV5-6	TRBJ1-1	CASSLGQGRPEAFF
TRBV30	TRBJ2-3	CAWSMGTDTQYF
TRBV18	TRBJ1-5	CASSPGRDQPQHF
TRBV11-2	TRBJ1-3	CASSLGLSGNTIYF
TRBV5-3	TRBJ1-2	CARSPGQGTAGYTF
TRBV5-1	TRBJ1-2	CASSLDRLGYTF
TRBV14	TRBJ1-1	CASSPVLTGRLGEAFF
TRBV29-1	TRBJ1-2	CSATDGDYGYTF
TRBV9	TRBJ1-6	CASSVGGENSPLHF
TRBV5-1	TRBJ2-7	CASSPRGEGYEQYF
TRBV29-1	TRBJ2-2	CSAISGELFF
TRBV6-5	TRBJ2-2	CASSSTDANTGELFF
TRBV5-1	TRBJ2-1	CASSPNGQTTGNEQFF
TRBV28	TRBJ1-1	CASSFWRQGRTEAFF
TRBV2	TRBJ1-2	CASSDRGPEYGYTF
TRBV6-5	TRBJ1-5	CASSPTPVQPQHF
TRBV11-3	TRBJ2-2	CASSLESNTGELFF
TRBV27	TRBJ1-5	CASSPTLPNQPQHF
TRBV24-1	TRBJ2-2	CATSGEITGELFF
TRBV20-1	TRBJ1-6	CSASPRMGNSPLHF
TRBV28	TRBJ2-1	CASSFRDRGQGEQFF
TRBV2	TRBJ2-7	CASSFKYEQYF
TRBV7-9	TRBJ2-5	CASNPTLGPETQYF
TRBV4-2	TRBJ1-5	CASSQRTNQPQHF
TRBV10-3	TRBJ2-7	CAISVDRSSYEQYF
TRBV4-3	TRBJ2-1	CASSITSGGLNEQFF
TRBV9	TRBJ2-1	CASSVGGGTYNEQFF
TRBV5-1	TRBJ2-1	CASSSTSGGPDEQFF
TRBV5-1	TRBJ1-5	CASSLLGLNQPQHF
TRBV3-1/TRBV3-2	TRBJ2-7	CASSQVPLHEQYF
TRBV2	TRBJ1-5	CASSGGSNQPQHF
TRBV30	TRBJ2-5	CAGGQKETQYF
TRBV5-4	TRBJ2-7	CASSSTTQGPTYEQYF
TRBV27	TRBJ2-1	CASSLSSREQFF
TRBV9	TRBJ1-5	CASSLSQGTGPQHF
TRBV7-2	TRBJ2-5	CASSLGDLFGTQYF
TRBV4-1	TRBJ1-6	CASSHPDRENSPLHF
TRBV3-1/TRBV3-2	TRBJ2-5	CASSLAGGPRGTQYF
TRBV30	TRBJ1-1	CAWSTRENTEAFF
TRBV14	TRBJ2-7	CASSQAQGEQYF
TRBV28	TRBJ1-2	CASVWQGGYGYTF
TRBV4-1	TRBJ1-6	CASSQDGGPLSSYNSPLHF
TRBV27	TRBJ1-4	CASRASTMWQGGEKLFF
TRBV2	TRBJ1-4	CASSLNGNEKLFF
TRBV18	TRBJ1-6	CASSPGQNSPLHF
TRBV21-1	TRBJ2-6	CASSKNRERPGANVLTF
TRBV2	TRBJ2-5	CASVRGEQETQYF
TRBV2	TRBJ1-2	CASSERGLYGYTF
TRBV15	TRBJ1-6	CATSRDLQGRLHF
TRBV7-2	TRBJ1-6	CASSGAYNSPLHF
TRBV2	TRBJ1-6	CATWRGAPYNSPLHF
TRBV25-1	TRBJ2-1	CASSGGQGRLMTYNEQFF
TRBV18	TRBJ1-3	CASSQAGQGRNTIYF
TRBV6-5	TRBJ1-1	CASSFGQGTEAFF
TRBV12-3/TRBV12-4	TRBJ1-2	CASSRRAYGYTF